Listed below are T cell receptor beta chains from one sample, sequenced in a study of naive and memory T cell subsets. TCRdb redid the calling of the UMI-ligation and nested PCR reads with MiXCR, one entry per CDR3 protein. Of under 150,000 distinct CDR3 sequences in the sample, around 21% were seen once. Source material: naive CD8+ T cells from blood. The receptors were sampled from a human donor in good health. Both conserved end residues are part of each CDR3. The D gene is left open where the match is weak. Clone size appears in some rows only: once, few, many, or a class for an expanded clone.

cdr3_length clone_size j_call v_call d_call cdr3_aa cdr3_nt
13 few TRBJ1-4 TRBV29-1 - CSVELGSDEKLFF TGCAGCGTTGAATTGGGTTCGGATGAAAAACTGTTTTTT
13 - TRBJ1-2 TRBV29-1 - CSVSAQGSDGYTF TGCAGCGTTTCCGCCCAGGGTTCAGATGGCTACACCTTC
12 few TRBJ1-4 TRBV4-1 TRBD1 CASTTGDEKLFF TGCGCCAGCACTACAGGGGATGAAAAACTGTTTTTT
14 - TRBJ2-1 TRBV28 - CASSGGSPYNEQFF TGTGCCAGCAGTGGTGGGAGCCCCTACAATGAGCAGTTCTTC
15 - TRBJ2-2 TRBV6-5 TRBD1 CASSYSGTGIGELFF TGTGCCAGCAGTTACTCAGGGACAGGGATCGGGGAGCTGTTTTTT
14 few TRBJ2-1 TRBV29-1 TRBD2 CSVSGREGWDEQFF TGCAGCGTATCCGGCAGGGAGGGATGGGATGAGCAGTTCTTC
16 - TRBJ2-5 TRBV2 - CASIPFQGGFQETQYF TGTGCCAGCATCCCGTTTCAGGGGGGATTTCAAGAGACCCAGTACTTC
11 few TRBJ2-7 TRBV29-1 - CSVQDNYEQYF TGCAGCGTTCAAGACAACTACGAGCAGTACTTC
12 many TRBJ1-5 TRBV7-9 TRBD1 CASSQQGQPQHF TGTGCCAGCAGCCAACAGGGGCAGCCCCAGCATTTT
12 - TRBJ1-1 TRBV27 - CASRRQNTEAFF TGTGCCAGCAGAAGACAGAACACTGAAGCTTTCTTT
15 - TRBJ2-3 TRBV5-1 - CASSFRRDRTDTQYF TGCGCCAGCAGCTTTAGGAGGGATCGCACAGATACGCAGTATTTT
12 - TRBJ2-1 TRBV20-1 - CSASEGLTEQFF TGCAGTGCTTCCGAAGGGTTGACTGAGCAGTTCTTC
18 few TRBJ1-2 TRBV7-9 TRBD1 CASSSNRDRGSPPYGYTF TGTGCCAGCAGCTCCAACCGGGACAGGGGGTCACCTCCGTATGGCTACACCTTC
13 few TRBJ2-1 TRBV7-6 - CASSPNSVHEQFF TGTGCCAGCAGCCCAAACAGCGTTCATGAGCAGTTCTTC
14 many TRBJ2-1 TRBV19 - CASTTGFGYDEQFF TGTGCCAGTACCACGGGATTTGGGTACGATGAGCAGTTCTTC
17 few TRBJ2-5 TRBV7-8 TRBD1 CASSPRWPDRLAETQYF TGTGCCAGCAGCCCCCGATGGCCGGACAGGTTGGCGGAGACCCAGTACTTC
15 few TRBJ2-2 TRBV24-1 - CATSQPGLNTGELFF TGTGCCACCAGCCAACCGGGCCTTAACACCGGGGAGCTGTTTTTT
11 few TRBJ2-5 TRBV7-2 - CASSPSKTQYF TGTGCCAGCAGCCCCTCGAAGACCCAGTACTTC
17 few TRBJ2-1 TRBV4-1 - CASSQDLSNNKYNEQFF TGCGCCAGCAGCCAAGATTTAAGCAACAACAAGTACAATGAGCAGTTCTTC
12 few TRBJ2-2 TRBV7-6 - CASSPSAGELFF TGTGCCAGCAGCCCCTCCGCCGGGGAGCTGTTTTTT
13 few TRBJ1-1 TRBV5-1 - CASSSVQGTEAFF TGCGCCAGCAGCTCCGTCCAGGGGACTGAAGCTTTCTTT
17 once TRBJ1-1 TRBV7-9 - CASSPPTGHPVNTEAFF TGTGCCAGCAGCCCCCCAACTGGGCACCCGGTGAACACTGAAGCTTTCTTT
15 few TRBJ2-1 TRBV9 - CASTPVALGGDEQFF TGTGCCAGCACGCCAGTGGCGCTAGGAGGCGATGAGCAGTTCTTC
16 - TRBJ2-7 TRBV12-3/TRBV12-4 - CASSRGPDRRTYEQYF TGTGCCAGCAGTCGGGGACCCGACCGTAGGACCTACGAGCAGTACTTC
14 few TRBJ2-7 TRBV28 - CASSLPGSGYEQYF TGTGCCAGCAGTTTGCCGGGCTCGGGTTACGAGCAGTACTTC
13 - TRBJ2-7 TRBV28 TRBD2 CASRPGLDYEQYF TGTGCCAGCAGGCCGGGACTAGACTACGAGCAGTACTTC
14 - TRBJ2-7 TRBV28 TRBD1 CASSETGGVYEQYF TGTGCCAGCAGTGAGACAGGGGGGGTCTACGAGCAGTACTTC
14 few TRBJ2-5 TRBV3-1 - CASSQDAEEETQYF TGTGCCAGCAGCCAAGACGCGGAGGAAGAGACCCAGTACTTC
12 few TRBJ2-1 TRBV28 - CATSGAGNEQFF TGTGCCACCTCGGGGGCCGGCAATGAGCAGTTCTTC
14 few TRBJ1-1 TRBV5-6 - CASSRRAKNTEAFF TGTGCCAGCAGCAGGCGGGCAAAGAACACTGAAGCTTTCTTT
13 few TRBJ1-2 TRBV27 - CASSSSFAGGYTF TGTGCCAGCAGTTCTTCATTTGCAGGTGGCTACACCTTC
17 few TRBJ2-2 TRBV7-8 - CASSFVGGGFWQEELFF TGTGCCAGCAGCTTTGTAGGGGGAGGGTTTTGGCAGGAGGAGCTGTTTTTT
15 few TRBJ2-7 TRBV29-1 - CSVEDPQGAFYEQYF TGCAGCGTTGAAGATCCGCAGGGAGCTTTTTACGAGCAGTACTTC
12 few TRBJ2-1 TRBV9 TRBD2 CASEASGNEQFF TGTGCCTCAGAGGCTAGCGGCAATGAGCAGTTCTTC
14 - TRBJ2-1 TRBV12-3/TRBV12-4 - CASSPPGTYNEQFF TGTGCCAGCAGCCCTCCGGGGACCTACAATGAGCAGTTCTTC
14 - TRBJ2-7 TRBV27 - CASSMAFGSYEQYF TGTGCCAGCAGCATGGCCTTTGGATCCTACGAGCAGTACTTC
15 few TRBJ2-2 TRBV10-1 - CASSDREKNTGELFF TGCGCCAGCAGTGATAGGGAGAAGAACACCGGGGAGCTGTTTTTT
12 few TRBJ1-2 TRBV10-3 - CAISDSPGWTTF TGTGCCATCAGTGACAGTCCCGGGTGGACCACCTTC
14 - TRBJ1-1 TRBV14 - CASSLGPTNTEAFF TGTGCCAGCAGCCTAGGGCCGACGAACACTGAAGCTTTCTTT
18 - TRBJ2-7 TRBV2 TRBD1 CASSEGPGGDRGFDEQYF TGTGCCAGCAGTGAGGGACCGGGGGGGGACAGGGGGTTCGACGAGCAGTACTTC
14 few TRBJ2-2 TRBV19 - CASIPRWGTGELFF TGTGCCAGTATTCCCCGTTGGGGCACCGGGGAGCTGTTTTTT
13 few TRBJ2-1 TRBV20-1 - CSAKEGPHNEQFF TGCAGTGCTAAAGAGGGCCCACACAATGAGCAGTTCTTC
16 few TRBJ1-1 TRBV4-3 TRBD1 CASSQAQTGGRAEAFF TGCGCCAGCAGCCAAGCTCAGACAGGGGGGAGGGCTGAAGCTTTCTTT
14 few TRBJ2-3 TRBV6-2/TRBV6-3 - CASGREPGADTQYF TGTGCCAGCGGACGGGAGCCGGGGGCAGATACGCAGTATTTT
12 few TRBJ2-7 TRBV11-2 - CASSSFTFEQYF TGTGCCAGCAGCTCATTCACATTTGAGCAGTACTTC
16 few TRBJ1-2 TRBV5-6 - CASSFETGRSTYGYTF TGTGCCAGCAGCTTCGAGACGGGCAGGAGTACCTATGGCTACACCTTC
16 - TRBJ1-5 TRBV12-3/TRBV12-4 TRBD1 CASSFGTGKMDQPQHF TGTGCCAGCAGTTTTGGGACAGGGAAAATGGATCAGCCCCAGCATTTT
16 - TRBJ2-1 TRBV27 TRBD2 CASSPEREISYNEQFF TGTGCCAGCAGCCCAGAGCGGGAAATTTCCTACAATGAGCAGTTCTTC
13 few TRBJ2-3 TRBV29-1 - CSVWGTDTDTQYF TGCAGCGTTTGGGGGACCGACACAGATACGCAGTATTTT
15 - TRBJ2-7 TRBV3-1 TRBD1 CASSQEDRVNYEQYF TGTGCCAGCAGCCAAGAGGACAGGGTAAACTACGAGCAGTACTTC
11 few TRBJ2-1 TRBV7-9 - CASSVNNEQFF TGTGCCAGCAGCGTAAACAATGAGCAGTTCTTC
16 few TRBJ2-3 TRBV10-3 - CAISEMADVYTDTQYF TGTGCCATCAGTGAAATGGCAGACGTATACACAGATACGCAGTATTTT
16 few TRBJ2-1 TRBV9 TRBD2 CASSWTSQLIYNEQFF TGTGCCAGCAGCTGGACTAGCCAACTGATCTACAATGAGCAGTTCTTC
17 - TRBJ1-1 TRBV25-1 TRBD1 CASSEYFEQGTNTEAFF TGTGCCAGCAGTGAATATTTCGAACAGGGGACGAACACTGAAGCTTTCTTT
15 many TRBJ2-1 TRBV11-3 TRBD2 CASSLRTSGRNEQFF TGTGCCAGCAGCCTTAGGACTAGCGGGCGCAATGAGCAGTTCTTC
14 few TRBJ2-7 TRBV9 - CASSVDGDSYEQYF TGTGCCAGCAGCGTAGACGGGGATTCCTACGAGCAGTACTTC